The 10 T cell receptor beta chains given below trace back to one sample, sequenced in a study of response to subunit inactivated influenza vaccine. TCRdb re-called the RT-PCR reads through MiXCR, storing one row per CDR3 protein. Of under 200,000 distinct CDR3 sequences in the sample, about a tenth were seen once. The specimen was non-naive T cells sorted from PBMCs, collected about 6 weeks after vaccination. The receptors stem from a man aged 45 to 65 who received an inactivated influenza vaccine.

There are many counts of this clonotype. The V and J genes are TRBV9 and TRBJ2-7, with a tentative D call TRBD1 (6 bases). Per the germline V gene, CDR1 is SGDLS and CDR2 is YYNGEE. V shed 4 bases and J shed 2 bases, with 16 bases lying between them. This CDR3 has 15 amino acids. DNA of the CDR3: TGTGCCAGCAGCCTAGGTGGGGCAGGGGCCTACGAGCAGTACTTC. Its protein product is CASSLGGAGAYEQYF.

This clonotype showed up just a few times. V and J are TRBV20-1 and TRBJ2-2, with no clear D. V lost 1 base and J lost 0, with 9 bases in between. The CDR3 consists of 15 residues. Germline lookup yields CDR1 DFQATT and CDR2 SNEGSKA (reference sequence). The CDR3 sequence is CSARVGRANTGELFF. Here the CDR3 DNA reads TGCAGTGCTAGAGTCGGGCGCGCGAACACCGGGGAGCTGTTTTTT.

This clonotype came up a few times. The chain links TRBV15 to TRBJ2-1; D might be TRBD1 (6 bases). The V end lost 3 bases, the J end lost 0 bases, and 18 bases lay between the germline ends. The V gene's germline CDR1 is LNHNV and CDR2 YYDKDF (reference sequence). The CDR3 contains 18 residues. CDR3 bases: TGTGCCACCAGCAGCAGAACACCCGGGACAAACTCCTACAATGAGCAGTTCTTC. This gives the protein CATSSRTPGTNSYNEQFF. Together with reference TRBV15 and TRBJ2-1, the CDR3 gives the full variable domain: DAMVIQNPRYQVTQFGKPVTLSCSQTLNHNVMYWYQQKSSQAPKLLFHYYDKDFNNEADTPDNFQSRRPNTSFCFLDIRSPGLGDTAMYLCATSSRTPGTNSYNEQFFGPGTRLTVL.

At least ten counts were recorded for this clonotype. V usage is TRBV7-9 and J usage is TRBJ2-2; a weak D match, TRBD1 (6 bases). The CDR3 covers 16 residues. CDR1 is SEHNR, CDR2 FQNEAQ, per germline (reference sequence). Trimming removed 5 bases at V and 6 bases at J, with 19 bases between. The CDR3 DNA follows: TGTGCCAGCAGCCCTTTACAGGGAATTGGTTCCGGGGAGCTGTTTTTT. Its protein is CASSPLQGIGSGELFF.

The chain links TRBV27 to TRBJ1-5, with a weak D call TRBD1 (6 bases). Germline CDR1 MNHEY, CDR2 SMNVEV (reference sequence). This CDR3 comprises 18 residues. The germline V and J ends were trimmed by 5 bases and 0 bases, with 20 bases remaining between them. The CDR3: CASSPQTGTSYSNQPQHF. The CDR3 DNA is TGTGCCAGCAGTCCTCAAACCGGGACAAGTTATAGCAATCAGCCCCAGCATTTT.

This clonotype came up many times. The chain carries TRBV5-1 and TRBJ2-5; 7 bases are a match to TRBD1. CDR1 and CDR2 (germline): SGHRS, YFSETQ. This CDR3 has 14 amino acids. With V trimmed by 0 bases and J by 1 base, 0 bases remained unmatched. CDR3 amino acids: CASSLDRGQETQYF. In DNA, the CDR3 is TGCGCCAGCAGCTTGGACAGGGGCCAAGAGACCCAGTACTTC.

The CDR3 DNA follows: TGTGCCAGCAGCTTAGCTCCGACTAGCGGGCGGTACAATGAGCAGTTCTTC. Its protein is CASSLAPTSGRYNEQFF. The gene calls are TRBV7-2 and TRBJ2-1, with TRBD2 matching over 10 bases. CDR3 size: 17 residues. Germline-derived CDR1 and CDR2 are SGHTA and FQGNSA. Unmatched junction bases numbered 6, after V lost 0 bases and J lost 4 bases. Supplemented by reference TRBV7-2 and TRBJ2-1, the full variable domain reads GAGVSQSPSNKVTEKGKDVELRCDPISGHTALYWYRQSLGQGLEFLIYFQGNSAPDKSGLPSDRFSAERTGGSVSTLTIQRTQQEDSAVYLCASSLAPTSGRYNEQFFGPGTRLTVL.

This clonotype has just a few counts. This chain joins TRBV2 and TRBJ2-1, with 7 bases fitting TRBD2. Per germline, CDR1 SNHLY and CDR2 FYNNEI. J gave up 0 bases and V 7 bases, and 3 bases lay outside the gene matches. The length of the CDR3 is 14 residues. Here the CDR3 reads CASTSGSSYNEQFF. CDR3 in DNA: TGTGCCAGCACTAGCGGAAGCTCCTACAATGAGCAGTTCTTC.

This clonotype has more than one count but fewer than ten. The genes are TRBV19 and TRBJ1-5, with a possible D match to TRBD1 (5 bases). This CDR3 spans 14 amino acids. Germline V gene sequence: CDR1 LNHDA, CDR2 SQIVND (reference sequence). V lost 3 bases and J lost 6, with 12 bases in between. As DNA, the CDR3 is TGTGCCAGTAGTATTGGGGGGTTGAGTCAGCCCCAGCATTTT. Encoded protein: CASSIGGLSQPQHF.

This clonotype was observed many times. The chain couples TRBV7-2 to TRBJ2-7, with D possibly being TRBD1 (5 bases). The CDR3 sequence is 14 residues long. V dropped 5 bases and J dropped 2 bases, with 13 bases sitting between them. Looked up from germline, CDR1 is SGHTA and CDR2 is FQGNSA. The CDR3 DNA is TGTGCCAGCAGCCCCTCGATGGGGCCCTACGAGCAGTACTTC. This codes for CASSPSMGPYEQYF.